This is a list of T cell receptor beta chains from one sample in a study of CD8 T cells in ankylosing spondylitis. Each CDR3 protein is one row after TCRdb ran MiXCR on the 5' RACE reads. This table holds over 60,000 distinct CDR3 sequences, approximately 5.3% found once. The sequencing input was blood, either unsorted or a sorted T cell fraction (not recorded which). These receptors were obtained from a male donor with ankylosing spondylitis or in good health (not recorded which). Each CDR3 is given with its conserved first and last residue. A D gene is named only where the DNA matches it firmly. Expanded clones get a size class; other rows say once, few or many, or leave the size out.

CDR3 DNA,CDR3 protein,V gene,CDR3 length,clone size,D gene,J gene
TGTGCCAGCAGTCCCGACCCCTCCACAGATACGCAGTATTTT,CASSPDPSTDTQYF,TRBV12-3/TRBV12-4,14,many,-,TRBJ2-3
TGTGCCAGCAGCCTTACCGCCGCCGGGGGGCTTAATTCACCCCTCCACTTT,CASSLTAAGGLNSPLHF,TRBV7-9,17,few,-,TRBJ1-6
TGCAGTGGTTGGGGGGGCTATGGCTACACCTTC,CSGWGGYGYTF,TRBV20-1,11,many,-,TRBJ1-2
TGTGTCAGCAGCGGCCCGAGGGTCGTATTCGGGGGAGCTTTCTTT,CVSSGPRVVFGGAFF,TRBV25-1,15,many,-,TRBJ1-1
TGTGCCAGCAGCCCGGGACTAGCGGGGAACACAGATACGCAGTATTTT,CASSPGLAGNTDTQYF,TRBV3-1,16,many,TRBD2,TRBJ2-3
TGCAGTGCTAGAGGGGGACAAAGGAACACTGAAGCTTTCTTT,CSARGGQRNTEAFF,TRBV20-1,14,many,-,TRBJ1-1
TGTGCCAGCAGCCCCGGAGGCTCCTACGAGCAGTACTTC,CASSPGGSYEQYF,TRBV6-2/TRBV6-3,13,many,-,TRBJ2-7
TGTGCCAGCAGGCTGAGCCTGGGCTCCCAGCATTTT,CASRLSLGSQHF,TRBV12-3/TRBV12-4,12,many,-,TRBJ1-5
TGTGCCACCAGTGACCCAAACTCAAGACTAGACAATGAGCAGTTCTTC,CATSDPNSRLDNEQFF,TRBV24-1,16,once,-,TRBJ2-1
TGCAGTGCTAGAGATGGGGACGGACCGTACTTC,CSARDGDGPYF,TRBV20-1,11,many,-,TRBJ2-7
TGTGCCAGCAGCCGCAAGGGTGGTTCAGCCGGGGAGCTGTTTTTT,CASSRKGGSAGELFF,TRBV5-4,15,many,-,TRBJ2-2
TGTGCCAGCAGCTTCGTTGCCGGGGAGCTGTTTTTT,CASSFVAGELFF,TRBV11-2,12,many,-,TRBJ2-2
TGCAGCGTGGGGAAAGGACAGGTCGCTGAAGCTTTCTTT,CSVGKGQVAEAFF,TRBV29-1,13,-,TRBD1,TRBJ1-1
TGTGCCAGTAGTAATCGGGCAAGCTCTGGGGCCAACGTCCTGACTTTC,CASSNRASSGANVLTF,TRBV19,16,-,-,TRBJ2-6
TGTGCCAGCAGTTTAACCGGACAGGGCCTCTCCTACGAGCAGTACTTC,CASSLTGQGLSYEQYF,TRBV27,16,many,TRBD1,TRBJ2-7
TGTGCCAGTAGTACGGACAGGGGTACAGATACGCAGTATTTT,CASSTDRGTDTQYF,TRBV19,14,-,TRBD1,TRBJ2-3
TGCGCCAGCAGCCAAGATCAGGACAGGGACCCGCCACCGAACACCGGGGAGCTGTTTTTT,CASSQDQDRDPPPNTGELFF,TRBV4-3,20,many,TRBD1,TRBJ2-2
TGTGCCAGCAGCGTAGTCGCAGAGGCAGATACGCAGTATTTT,CASSVVAEADTQYF,TRBV9,14,many,-,TRBJ2-3
TGTGCCAGCAGCCAAGAGCGTCCCCCAAGAGTAGGGACTAGCGGGGGCAATGAGCAGTTCTTC,CASSQERPPRVGTSGGNEQFF,TRBV4-2,21,many,TRBD2,TRBJ2-1
TGTGCCAGCAGCTTACAGGGACTTAGCAATCAGCCCCAGCATTTT,CASSLQGLSNQPQHF,TRBV7-6,15,many,-,TRBJ1-5
TGCGCCAGCAGTGAGTCCCCCGCGGCGAACTATGGCTACACCTTC,CASSESPAANYGYTF,TRBV10-2,15,many,-,TRBJ1-2
TGTGCCAGCAGCCGGCGGGGTACTGAAGCTTTCTTT,CASSRRGTEAFF,TRBV11-3,12,-,-,TRBJ1-1
TGTGCTAGTGGTTTAAGCGTGGGGGGGCAGACCGGGGAGCTGTTTTTT,CASGLSVGGQTGELFF,TRBV12-5,16,-,-,TRBJ2-2
TGCAGTGCTAGAGCCTATCGGATACTCTCCTACGAGCAGTACTTC,CSARAYRILSYEQYF,TRBV20-1,15,many,-,TRBJ2-7
TGTGCCAGCAGCTTGGGCATTTCTGGACGGAGTGAAAAACTGTTTTTT,CASSLGISGRSEKLFF,TRBV5-8,16,many,-,TRBJ1-4
TGCAGCGCCCGAACCAGGGACGGCTACGACACTGAAGCTTTCTTT,CSARTRDGYDTEAFF,TRBV20-1,15,many,-,TRBJ1-1
TGTGCCACTCTACCTCTAGGGGCGAACACCGGGGAGCTGTTTTTT,CATLPLGANTGELFF,TRBV10-3,15,many,-,TRBJ2-2
TGTGCCAGCGTTCGAACAGGGGCAGGCCGGCCCCAGCATTTT,CASVRTGAGRPQHF,TRBV6-2/TRBV6-3,14,-,TRBD1,TRBJ1-5
TGCAGTGCTGAGGCAGGCGGGGACTCTTCCTACGAGCAGTACTTC,CSAEAGGDSSYEQYF,TRBV20-1,15,once,-,TRBJ2-7
TGCGCCAGCAGCCCTGGTGCGACCACCGGGGAGCTGTTTTTT,CASSPGATTGELFF,TRBV5-1,14,medium-sized,-,TRBJ2-2
TGTGCCAGCAGCTTGGCCGGGCAGGTGGCCTACAATGAGCAGTTCTTC,CASSLAGQVAYNEQFF,TRBV5-5,16,many,-,TRBJ2-1
TGTGCCTGGGGTCACAGGGTGGGCTACACCTTC,CAWGHRVGYTF,TRBV30,11,many,-,TRBJ1-2
TGTGCCAGCATCCAAGGGACTGAAGCTTTCTTT,CASIQGTEAFF,TRBV2,11,many,-,TRBJ1-1
TGTGCCAGCAGTGAGGGTTCAACAGGGCGATACGAGCAGTACTTC,CASSEGSTGRYEQYF,TRBV6-1,15,many,-,TRBJ2-7
TGTGCCAGCAGCTTACTGTCCCGGGCAGGGTCAGATACGCAGTATTTT,CASSLLSRAGSDTQYF,TRBV7-2,16,few,-,TRBJ2-3
TGTGCCAGCAGCCAAGGATATGAAGAAGAGACCCAGTACTTC,CASSQGYEEETQYF,TRBV3-1,14,many,-,TRBJ2-5
TGTGCCAGCAGCCAAGATTGGGACTACAAGTACAATGAGCAGTTCTTC,CASSQDWDYKYNEQFF,TRBV4-2,16,many,TRBD2,TRBJ2-1
TGCAGTGCTCGGCCATCCGGGACCACAGAAGGCTACACCTTC,CSARPSGTTEGYTF,TRBV20-1,14,many,-,TRBJ1-2
TGTGCCAGCAGCTTTTCGTCCTACGAGCAGTACTTC,CASSFSSYEQYF,TRBV7-9,12,many,-,TRBJ2-7
TGCAGTGCTAGGCAGACTAGTTTAGAGACCCAGTACTTC,CSARQTSLETQYF,TRBV20-1,13,many,-,TRBJ2-5
TGTGCCAGCAAGAATGGGGGAAAAGGGGAGACCCAGTACTTC,CASKNGGKGETQYF,TRBV6-1,14,many,-,TRBJ2-5
TGCAGTGCTAGGGCCGGGACTAGTGGTGAGCAGTTCTTC,CSARAGTSGEQFF,TRBV20-1,13,many,TRBD2,TRBJ2-1
TGCAGTGCTAGAGACCCAGGGGGAGTTTTGTATCAAGAGACCCAGTACTTC,CSARDPGGVLYQETQYF,TRBV20-1,17,many,TRBD1,TRBJ2-5
TGCAGTGCTAGACGGCCAACTAATGAAAAACTGTTTTTT,CSARRPTNEKLFF,TRBV20-1,13,many,-,TRBJ1-4
TGTGCCAGCAGTTTCGCCGACAGGTCGTCTGATGGCTACACCTTC,CASSFADRSSDGYTF,TRBV12-3/TRBV12-4,15,many,-,TRBJ1-2
TGCGCCAGCAGCTTGTGGGGGGGCGGCACTAGCACAGATACGCAGTATTTT,CASSLWGGGTSTDTQYF,TRBV5-1,17,many,-,TRBJ2-3
TGCGCCAGCGCTACGGGGGGGACTGCGGGGCCCTTCTTTGAGCAGTTCTTC,CASATGGTAGPFFEQFF,TRBV5-1,17,many,TRBD2,TRBJ2-1
TGCAGCGTTAATAGGGGCGCTTACAATGAGCAGTTCTTC,CSVNRGAYNEQFF,TRBV29-1,13,many,-,TRBJ2-1
TGTGCCAGCAGTCCCTTTGGGACTCTGAACACTGAAGCTTTCTTT,CASSPFGTLNTEAFF,TRBV28,15,many,-,TRBJ1-1
TGTGCCAGCAGTGTACTCCCCTGGACAGGTTTTGGCTACACCTTC,CASSVLPWTGFGYTF,TRBV2,15,many,TRBD1,TRBJ1-2
TGCAGTGCTAGCGGGGGGTCCTACGAGCAGTACTTC,CSASGGSYEQYF,TRBV20-1,12,many,TRBD2,TRBJ2-7
TGTGCCAGCAACAGGCAGGGGGAACACGGGGAGCTGTTTTTT,CASNRQGEHGELFF,TRBV9,14,many,TRBD1,TRBJ2-2
TGTGCCAGCAGCTCGGGACAGGGGAGAGCTGAAGCTTTCTTT,CASSSGQGRAEAFF,TRBV11-3,14,many,TRBD1,TRBJ1-1
TGTGCCAGCAGCTCGGGACTAGCGTACGAGCAGTACTTC,CASSSGLAYEQYF,TRBV11-2,13,many,TRBD2,TRBJ2-7
TGTGCCACTAAGGAGAACACCGGGGAGCTGTTTTTT,CATKENTGELFF,TRBV6-2/TRBV6-3,12,many,-,TRBJ2-2
TGTGCCAGTACCGCCGGGACAGCTGATGAAAAACTGTTTTTT,CASTAGTADEKLFF,TRBV19,14,-,TRBD1,TRBJ1-4
TGCAGTGCTAGAGGCTACCTGCGCACAGATACGCAGTATTTT,CSARGYLRTDTQYF,TRBV20-1,14,many,-,TRBJ2-3
TGTGCCAGCAGCTTAGCGCCAAGCGGGGGAACAGATACGCAGTATTTT,CASSLAPSGGTDTQYF,TRBV7-6,16,many,TRBD2,TRBJ2-3